This T cell receptor (beta chain) originates from a study of vaccination effects on CD4 cells after COVID-19. Study summary: Both of the two convalescent patients gave a sample, one 16 days and one a week before vaccination. Findings and caveats of the study: The study got few convalescent patients and did not collect any early post-infection timepoints.

The method was immunoSEQ multiplex PCR; TCRdb's version includes in-frame clones alone and lacks a portion of them. The sample gives around 46,000 clones, 60% to 75% of which show up once; about 31% is in the top ten. Sequencing in the ViraFEST assay came after antigen-specific CD4+ T cells had been expanded with viral peptide pools, which were used to stimulate PBMC. Culture lasted roughly 9 days before CD4+ T cell isolation. Documented for the person is a PCR-confirmed SARS-CoV-2 infection occurring between March and December 2020. Each well held about 2 million PBMC cultured with around 9 ug/ml peptides and 10 IU/ml IL-2. Half of the medium was exchanged for IL-2 medium on both days 3 and 7. In germline, CDR1 is SGHAT, CDR2 FQNNGV. V trimming: 1 base; J trimming: 4 bases; junction bases outside the gene matches: 7. This CDR3 contains 17 residues. This clone was seen a handful of times. Its antigen is not identified.

The chain carries TRBV11-2 and TRBJ2-5; 12 nucleotides match TRBD2. This TCR was sampled from a human donor who had a prior SARS-CoV-2 infection. Specimen: CD4+ T cells from PBMCs cultured with a peptide pool, collected before COVID-19 vaccination. CDR3 region: CASSLVASSGGGETQYF. CDR3 DNA: TGTGCCAGCAGCTTAGTGGCGTCTAGCGGGGGGGGAGAGACCCAGTACTTC.